The 28 T cell receptor beta chains in this list originate from one sample, sequenced in a study of blood T cell repertoires in COVID-19. Only in-frame clones appear in the TCRdb table, and some are missing; sequencing was by immunoSEQ multiplex PCR. Of under 200,000 clones detected, less than 90% appear once; the ten largest clones hold under 4%. Sequenced material: PBMCs or T cells enriched from blood (not recorded which). The receptors originated from a woman in her 30s who had been exposed to COVID-19.

The chain uses TRBV7-9 and TRBJ2-7, with 7 bases that match TRBD2. In germline, CDR1 is SEHNR, CDR2 FQNEAQ (reference sequence). V was clipped by 1 base and J by 5 bases; unmatched bases: 8. The length of the CDR3 is 15 residues. CDR3 loop: CASSLGGGPGDEQYF. DNA for the CDR3: TGTGCCAGCAGCTTAGGCGGGGGTCCCGGGGACGAGCAGTACTTC.

The chain has TRBV5-1 and TRBJ1-1; D unclear. Trimming pared 5 bases from V and 1 base from J, leaving 9 bases between. Germline V gene lookup returns CDR1 SGHRS and CDR2 YFSETQ. This CDR3 has 13 amino acids. In DNA, the CDR3 is TGCGCCAGCAGTCATGTTTCGAACACTGAAGCTTTCTTT. Translation gives CASSHVSNTEAFF. Filled out from reference TRBV5-1 and TRBJ1-1, the complete variable domain reads KAGVTQTPRYLIKTRGQQVTLSCSPISGHRSVSWYQQTPGQGLQFLFEYFSETQRNKGNFPGRFSGRQFSNSRSEMNVSTLELGDSALYLCASSHVSNTEAFFGQGTRLTVV.

This clone was observed once. The J gene is TRBJ1-2, the V gene TRBV3-1 (or the pseudogene TRBV3-2); D might be TRBD1 (5 bases). V lost 8 bases and J 8 bases, leaving 12 bases between the germline ends. This CDR3 has 11 residues. The germline gives CDR1 LGHDT, CDR2 YNNKEL (reference sequence). CDR3 DNA sequence: TGTGCCAGCGGAGGGGAACGGGGCTACACCTTC. It specifies CASGGERGYTF.

A note on this clone: At one end, the junction sequence differs from germline, possibly due to a read error. The V gene is TRBV20-1, the J gene TRBJ2-4; possible D gene TRBD2, 6 bases. The CDR3 has 10 amino acids. Germline lookup yields CDR1 DFQATT and CDR2 SNEGSKA (reference sequence). The DNA of the CDR3 is TGCAGTGCTACACCGGGAGAAGGGAACTTC. Translated: CSATPGEGNF.

This chain joins TRBV7-8 and TRBJ2-5; 8 bases are a match to TRBD2. Germline V gene lookup returns CDR1 SGHVS and CDR2 FQNEAQ. The CDR3 contains 11 residues. Trimming removed 8 bases from V and 5 bases from J; junction bases left unmatched: 1. CDR3: CASRGGETQYF. The CDR3 coding sequence is TGTGCCAGCCGGGGGGGGGAGACCCAGTACTTC.

The J gene is TRBJ1-5, the V gene TRBV28, with D uncertain. The CDR3 is made up of 18 amino acids. CDR1 is MDHEN and CDR2 is SYDVKM in the germline V gene. V was cut by 8 bases and J by 0 bases, with 23 bases left in between. CDR3 DNA sequence: TGTGCCAGCTTCCCTTCGGGTACGGGGTCGTATAGCAATCAGCCCCAGCATTTT. It codes for CASFPSGTGSYSNQPQHF.

V usage is TRBV3-1 (or the pseudogene TRBV3-2) and J usage is TRBJ1-2; D is unresolved. The CDR3 covers 14 residues. The ends were cut back, 3 bases at V and 2 bases at J, with 10 bases in the middle. The germline V gene has CDR1 LGHDT and CDR2 YNNKEL (reference sequence). CDR3: CASSHSGSNYGYTF. CDR3 DNA: TGTGCCAGCAGCCACTCAGGTTCCAACTATGGCTACACCTTC.

The chain recombines TRBV5-1 with TRBJ2-7; 10 nucleotides align to TRBD1. The CDR3 extends over 14 amino acids. The germline CDR1 and CDR2 sequences are SGHRS and YFSETQ. V lost 3 bases, J lost 5 bases, and 5 bases stayed unmatched. The chain's CDR3 is CASSYGTGVNEQYF. The CDR3 DNA is TGCGCCAGCAGCTACGGGACAGGGGTTAACGAGCAGTACTTC.

In its sample, this clone was seen many times. This rearrangement joins TRBV5-4 to TRBJ1-2; 8 nucleotides agree with TRBD1. V lost 0 bases, J lost 4 bases, and 8 bases stayed unmatched. This CDR3 is 16 amino acids long. CDR1 and CDR2 (germline): SGHNT, YYREEE (reference sequence). CDR3 bases: TGTGCCAGCAGCTTGGGGACAGGGCGGGATGGCTATGGCTACACCTTC. Translated, it gives CASSLGTGRDGYGYTF. The full variable domain, with the rest looked up from reference TRBV5-4 and TRBJ1-2, is ETGVTQSPTHLIKTRGQQVTLRCSSQSGHNTVSWYQQALGQGPQFIFQYYREEENGRGNFPPRFSGLQFPNYSSELNVNALELDDSALYLCASSLGTGRDGYGYTFGSGTRLTVV.

The chain employs TRBV3-1 (or the pseudogene TRBV3-2) and TRBJ1-2; TRBD1 aligns across 9 bases. Germline CDR1 LGHDT, CDR2 YNNKEL (reference sequence). V shed 4 bases, J shed 3 bases, and the junction held 0 bases outside the gene matches. This CDR3 is 13 amino acids long. CDR3 sequence (DNA): TGTGCCAGCAGCCGACAGGGGGACTATGGCTACACCTTC. It specifies CASSRQGDYGYTF.

The chain recombines TRBV27 with TRBJ2-3; 7 nucleotides align to TRBD2. The CDR3 sequence is 17 residues long. The germline gives CDR1 MNHEY, CDR2 SMNVEV (reference sequence). The ends lost 2 bases at V and 3 bases at J; junction bases unmatched: 11. Here the CDR3 reads CASSLNVGGGRTDTQYF. CDR3 coding DNA: TGTGCCAGCAGTTTAAATGTTGGGGGGGGGAGAACAGATACGCAGTATTTT.

This clone was observed a few times. V usage is TRBV9 and J usage is TRBJ1-4; 7 bases line up with TRBD1. This CDR3 is built from 14 residues. V shed 2 bases and J 3 bases; nucleotides not matched to a gene: 1. Germline CDR1 is SGDLS and CDR2 is YYNGEE. The chain's CDR3 is CASSVGQPNEKLFF. DNA for the CDR3: TGTGCCAGCAGCGTGGGACAGCCTAATGAAAAACTGTTTTTT.

V is TRBV4-1 and J is TRBJ2-7; D uncertain. CDR3 size: 13 residues. With 8 bases removed from V and 0 bases from J, the gap between germline ends came to 11 bases. Germline V CDR1 and CDR2: MGHRA, YSYEKL. The CDR3 region is CASSVLTSYEQYF. Here the CDR3 DNA reads TGCGCCAGCTCAGTTCTTACCTCCTACGAGCAGTACTTC.

The chain has TRBV5-1 and TRBJ1-1; 8 positions agree with TRBD1. The trim removed 7 bases at V and 0 bases at J, leaving 11 bases unmatched. The CDR3 length is 16 residues. Germline V gene sequence: CDR1 SGHRS, CDR2 YFSETQ. CDR3 region: CASGPDRGLMNTEAFF. CDR3 coding DNA: TGCGCCAGCGGCCCAGACAGGGGCCTCATGAACACTGAAGCTTTCTTT.

V is TRBV2 and J is TRBJ1-4; TRBD1 aligns across 8 bases. Germline trimming cut 6 bases from V and 8 bases from J; bases unmatched to any gene: 8. There are 14 residues in the CDR3. Germline V gives CDR1 SNHLY, CDR2 FYNNEI. The CDR3 region has the DNA TGTGCCAGCAGGACGGACAGGGCCTCCGAAAAACTGTTTTTT. Its translation is CASRTDRASEKLFF.

The J gene is TRBJ1-6, the V gene TRBV7-6; D is undetermined. From germline, CDR1 is SGHVS and CDR2 FNYEAQ. Trimming shortened V by 5 bases and J by 9 bases, and 11 bases separated the two germline ends. The CDR3 loop spans 13 amino acids. This CDR3 reads CASSPLTGSPLHF. In DNA, the CDR3 is TGTGCCAGCAGCCCACTCACTGGTTCACCCCTCCACTTT.

V gene TRBV11-2 combines with J gene TRBJ1-2, with D perhaps TRBD1 (6 bases). V dropped 6 bases and J dropped 6 bases, with 17 bases sitting between them. Germline CDR1 and CDR2: SGHAT and FQNNGV. The CDR3 runs to 14 residues. CDR3 coding DNA: TGTGCCAGCAGGCACTGGTACAGGGACCATGGCTACACCTTC. This sequence encodes CASRHWYRDHGYTF.

This rearrangement joins TRBV19 to TRBJ2-7, with 8 nucleotides matching TRBD1. The CDR3 length is 16 residues. The V gene's germline CDR1 is LNHDA and CDR2 SQIVND (reference sequence). V shed 5 bases and J 2 bases; nucleotides not matched to a gene: 11. CDR3 nucleotide sequence: TGTGCCAGTAGTCCTATCCCGGGACAGGCAGCCTACGAGCAGTACTTC. Protein sequence: CASSPIPGQAAYEQYF.

V gene TRBV19 combines with J gene TRBJ1-1; 7 bases are a match to TRBD1. Germline V CDR1 and CDR2: LNHDA, SQIVND (reference sequence). The ends lost 11 bases at V and 1 base at J; junction bases unmatched: 7. This CDR3 has 13 amino acids. CDR3 DNA sequence: TGTGCCGCTACAGGGGCCAAGAACACTGAAGCTTTCTTT. Residues: CAATGAKNTEAFF.

The V gene is TRBV7-2, the J gene TRBJ2-1, with D perhaps TRBD2 (6 bases). The V gene's germline CDR1 is SGHTA and CDR2 FQGNSA. Between the trimmed V and J ends, which lost 3 bases and 4 bases, there was a span of 13 bases. This CDR3 region has 15 residues. This CDR3 is CASSFRGRQYNEQFF. DNA for the CDR3: TGTGCCAGCAGCTTTAGAGGGAGGCAGTACAATGAGCAGTTCTTC.

This rearrangement joins TRBV9 to TRBJ2-7; unclear D gene. Trimming shortened V by 4 bases and J by 2 bases, and 19 bases separated the two germline ends. CDR3 size: 16 residues. Per the germline V gene, CDR1 is SGDLS and CDR2 is YYNGEE. CDR3 amino acids: CASSQTPLGTAYEQYF. CDR3 coding DNA: TGTGCCAGCAGCCAGACTCCCTTAGGTACGGCCTACGAGCAGTACTTC.

The table lists this clone with a count of one. This chain uses TRBV11-2 with TRBJ1-1, with D unclear. The V gene lost 4 bases and the J gene lost 4 bases, with 10 bases spanning the gap. The CDR3 spans 13 residues. Germline values: CDR1 SGHAT, CDR2 FQNNGV. Written as DNA, the CDR3 is TGTGCCAGCAGCTACGTACGGGGCACTGAAGCTTTCTTT. Amino acids: CASSYVRGTEAFF.

J is TRBJ2-5 and V is TRBV2; 9 nucleotides agree with TRBD1. The CDR3 has 15 residues. Unmatched junction bases numbered 10, after V lost 7 bases and J lost 4 bases. Germline V gene data show CDR1 as SNHLY and CDR2 as FYNNEI. The CDR3 reads CASNRGTGRGETQYF. The CDR3 nucleotides read TGTGCCAGCAATAGAGGGACAGGGCGGGGAGAGACCCAGTACTTC.

The gene calls are TRBV23-1 and TRBJ1-2; possibly TRBD1 for D (5 bases). TRBV23-1 is known as an ORF, though its function is uncertain. Between the trimmed V and J ends, which lost 6 bases and 8 bases, there was a span of 28 bases. The CDR3 spans 17 residues. In DNA, the CDR3 is TGCGCCAGCAGCCCTCTGGGACTGAGGACATCCTCCAGCGGCTACACCTTC. Translation: CASSPLGLRTSSSGYTF.

This rearrangement joins TRBV10-3 to TRBJ1-2, with TRBD1 matching 9 bases. The J segment lost 5 bases and the V segment lost 4 bases, leaving 8 bases of the junction unmatched. Germline CDR1 reads ENHRY; CDR2 reads SYGVKD. This CDR3 region has 15 residues. CDR3 region: CAISVGQGSRYGYTF. The CDR3, as DNA: TGTGCCATCAGTGTCGGACAGGGGAGTCGTTATGGCTACACCTTC.

Of note for this clone: One end of the junction fails to match germline, which may point to a read error. The chain recombines TRBV15 with TRBJ2-2; 7 nucleotides line up with TRBD1. The CDR3 runs 21 residues. Germline CDR1 LNHNV, CDR2 YYDKDF (reference sequence). CDR3 sequence reads: CATSRDAPGQVPEWNPGELFF. The CDR3 DNA sequence: TGTGCCACCAGCAGAGATGCTCCAGGACAGGTCCCTGAGTGGAACCCCGGGGAGCTGTTTTTT. Using reference TRBV15 and TRBJ2-2 for the parts outside the CDR3, the full variable domain is DAMVIQNPRYQVTQFGKPVTLSCSQTLNHNVMYWYQQKSSQAPKLLFHYYDKDFNNEADTPDNFQSRRPNTSFCFLDIRSPGLGDTAMYLCATSRDAPGQVPEWNPGELFFGEGSRLTVL.

The chain couples TRBV12-3 or TRBV12-4 to TRBJ1-3, with 8 nucleotides matching TRBD1. Trimming took 5 bases from V and 10 from J; bases not matched to a gene: 4. This CDR3 comprises 12 residues. In DNA, the CDR3 is TGTGCCAGCAGTAGTACAGGGGGAACCATATATTTT. Encoded protein: CASSSTGGTIYF.

As concerns this clone: The same CDR3 also results from other DNA sequences found in this sample. The genes are TRBV14 and TRBJ1-1; unclear D gene. This CDR3 comprises 13 residues. In germline, CDR1 is SGHDN, CDR2 FVKESK. Trimming stripped 0 bases from V and 5 bases from J, with 7 bases between. CDR3 region: CASSQDLRTEAFF. In DNA, the CDR3 is TGTGCCAGCAGCCAAGACCTGCGGACTGAAGCTTTCTTT.